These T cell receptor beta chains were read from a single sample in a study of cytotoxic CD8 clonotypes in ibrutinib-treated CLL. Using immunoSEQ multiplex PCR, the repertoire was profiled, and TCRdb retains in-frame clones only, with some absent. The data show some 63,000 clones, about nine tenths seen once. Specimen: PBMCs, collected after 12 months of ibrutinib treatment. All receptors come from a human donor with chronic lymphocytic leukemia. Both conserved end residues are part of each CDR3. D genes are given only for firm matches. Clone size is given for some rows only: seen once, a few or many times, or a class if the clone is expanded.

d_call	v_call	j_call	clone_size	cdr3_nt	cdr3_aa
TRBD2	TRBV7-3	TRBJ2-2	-	TGTGCCAGCAGCTTAGTGTCGGGGGGATACACCGGGGAGCTGTTTTTT	CASSLVSGGYTGELFF
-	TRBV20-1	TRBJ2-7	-	TGCAGTGCTGGCCTCTACGAGCAGTCCTTT	CSAGLYEQSF
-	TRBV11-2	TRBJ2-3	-	TGTGCCAGCAGACTACTCGCGGATACGCAGTATTTT	CASRLLADTQYF
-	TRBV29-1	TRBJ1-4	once	TGCAGCGTTGGCAGGGCTAATGAAAAACTGTTTTTT	CSVGRANEKLFF
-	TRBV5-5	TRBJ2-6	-	TGTGCCAGCAGCTTGCCCGTGGGGACAACCGGGGCCAACGTCCTGACTTTC	CASSLPVGTTGANVLTF
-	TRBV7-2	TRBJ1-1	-	TGTGCCAGCAGCTTCAGCCACATGAACACTGAAGCTTTCTTT	CASSFSHMNTEAFF
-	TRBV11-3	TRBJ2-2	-	TGTGCCAGCAGCTTAGCCTACACCGGGGAGCTGTTTTTT	CASSLAYTGELFF
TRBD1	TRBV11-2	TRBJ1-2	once	TGTGCCAGCAGCTTAGCGGGACAGATCGACTATGGCTACACCTTC	CASSLAGQIDYGYTF
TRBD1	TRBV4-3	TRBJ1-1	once	TGCGCCAGCAGCCAAGGGGACGTGGGACAGGGGGTTTGGAACACTGAAGCTTTCTTT	CASSQGDVGQGVWNTEAFF
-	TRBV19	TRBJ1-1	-	TGTGCCAGTAGTCGAAGGACGGATGTGAACACTGAAGCTTTCTTT	CASSRRTDVNTEAFF
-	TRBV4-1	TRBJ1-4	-	TGCGCCAGCAGCCAAGATGGTGGGTTGAAACTGTTTTTT	CASSQDGGLKLFF
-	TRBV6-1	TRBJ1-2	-	TGTGCCAGCAGTGAACCCCTCCACTATGGCTACACCTTC	CASSEPLHYGYTF
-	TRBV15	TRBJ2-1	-	TGTGCCACCAGCAGCCTTAACAATGAGCAGTTCTTC	CATSSLNNEQFF
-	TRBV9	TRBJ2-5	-	TGTGCCAGCAGCGTAAGGGGAGTCCAAGAGACCCAGTACTTC	CASSVRGVQETQYF
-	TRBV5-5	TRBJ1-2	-	TGTGCCAGCAGCTCCCCCCAGGGAGGCTATGGCTACACCTTC	CASSSPQGGYGYTF
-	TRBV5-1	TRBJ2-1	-	TGCGCCAGCAGCTATCCCGACGGGCTAGGTGAGCAGTTCTTC	CASSYPDGLGEQFF
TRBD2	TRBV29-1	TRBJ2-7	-	TGCAGCGGAGGGGAGGGCTCCTACGAGCAGTACTTC	CSGGEGSYEQYF
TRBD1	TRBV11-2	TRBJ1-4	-	TGTGCCAGCAGCATAGGGGGACAGGGTGGTGAAAAACTGTTTTTT	CASSIGGQGGEKLFF
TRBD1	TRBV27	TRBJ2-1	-	TGTGCCAGCAGTTCAATCGGGACAGGGGGCCATGAGCAGTTCTTC	CASSSIGTGGHEQFF
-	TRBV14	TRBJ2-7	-	TGTGCCAGCAGCCATTACTCAGGGGGAGGCTACGAGCAGTACTTC	CASSHYSGGGYEQYF
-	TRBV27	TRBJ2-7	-	TGTGCCAGCAGTTACTGGGAAGGGGGCGAGCAGTACTTC	CASSYWEGGEQYF
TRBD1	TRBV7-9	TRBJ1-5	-	TGTGCCAGCAGCGAGGGACAGATAAATCAGCCCCAGCATTTT	CASSEGQINQPQHF
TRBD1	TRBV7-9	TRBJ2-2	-	TGTGCCAGCAGCCATCGGACAGGGGTAGACGGGGAGCTGTTTTTT	CASSHRTGVDGELFF
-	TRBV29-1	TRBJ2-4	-	TGCAGCGTCGGCCCGGAGGGGGGAGGCATTCAGTACTTC	CSVGPEGGGIQYF
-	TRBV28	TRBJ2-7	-	TGTGCCAGCAGTTTCTACAGGCCGGGACACTACGAGCAGTACTTC	CASSFYRPGHYEQYF
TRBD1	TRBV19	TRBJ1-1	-	TGTGCCAGTAGTCCCCGCGGTGACCGGGACAGGGATAAAGCTTTCTTT	CASSPRGDRDRDKAFF
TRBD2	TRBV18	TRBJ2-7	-	TGTGCCAGCTCACCAGGAGCGGGGTACGAGCAGTACTTC	CASSPGAGYEQYF
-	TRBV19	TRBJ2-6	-	TGTGCCAGTAGTATAAGTTCCTCTGGGGCCAACGTCCTGACTTTC	CASSISSSGANVLTF
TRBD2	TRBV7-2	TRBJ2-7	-	TGTGCCAGCAGCGTAGGACTAGTTGAGCAGTACTTC	CASSVGLVEQYF
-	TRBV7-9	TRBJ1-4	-	TGTGCCAGCAGCGGGTCCGGACAGAGTGAAAAACTGTTTTTT	CASSGSGQSEKLFF
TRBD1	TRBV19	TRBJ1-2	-	TGTGCCAGTAGTACCCAGGGGGCGCAGGACTATGGCTACACCTTC	CASSTQGAQDYGYTF
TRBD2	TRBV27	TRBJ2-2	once	TGTGCCAGCAGTCCAAGTATAATTCTAGCGGGAGGGCCGATCGGGGAGCTGTTTTTT	CASSPSIILAGGPIGELFF
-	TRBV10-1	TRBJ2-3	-	TGCGCCAGCAGAACCCCCACCGAGCAGTTCACAGATACGCAGTATTTT	CASRTPTEQFTDTQYF
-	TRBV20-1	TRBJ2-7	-	TGCAGTGCGCGGACTACCTACGAGCAGTACTTC	CSARTTYEQYF
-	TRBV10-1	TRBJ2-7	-	TGCGCCAGCAGCGCCACCTTTGGAGGGAACCTACGGAAGCAGTACTTC	CASSATFGGNLRKQYF
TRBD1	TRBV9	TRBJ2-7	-	TGTGCCAGCAGTCGAACAGGGGAGCCCTACGAGCAGTACTTC	CASSRTGEPYEQYF
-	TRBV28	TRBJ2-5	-	TGTGCCAGCAGCGACATAACCGGGACAATCGGTGAGACCCAGTACTTC	CASSDITGTIGETQYF
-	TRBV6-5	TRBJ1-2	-	TGTGCCAGCAGACGAATCCAGTTTAACTATGGCTACACCTTC	CASRRIQFNYGYTF